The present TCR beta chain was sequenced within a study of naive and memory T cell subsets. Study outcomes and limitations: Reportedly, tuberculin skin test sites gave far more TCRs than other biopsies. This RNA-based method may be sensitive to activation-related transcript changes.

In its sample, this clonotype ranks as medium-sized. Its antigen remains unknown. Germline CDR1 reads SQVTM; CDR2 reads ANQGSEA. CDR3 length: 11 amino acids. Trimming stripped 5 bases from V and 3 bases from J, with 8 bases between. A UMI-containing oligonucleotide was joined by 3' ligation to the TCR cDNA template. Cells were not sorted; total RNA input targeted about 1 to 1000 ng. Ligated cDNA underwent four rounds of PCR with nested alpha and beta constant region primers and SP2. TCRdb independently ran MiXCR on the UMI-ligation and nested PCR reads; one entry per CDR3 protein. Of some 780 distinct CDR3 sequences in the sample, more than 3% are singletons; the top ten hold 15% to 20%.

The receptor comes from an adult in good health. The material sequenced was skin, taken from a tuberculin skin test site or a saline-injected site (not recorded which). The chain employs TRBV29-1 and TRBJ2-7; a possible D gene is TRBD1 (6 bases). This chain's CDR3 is CSVLQGYEQYF. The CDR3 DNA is TGCAGCGTTCTACAGGGCTACGAGCAGTACTTC.